Presented here are 28 T cell receptor beta chains from one specimen sequenced in a study of blood T cell repertoires in COVID-19. Libraries were prepared by immunoSEQ multiplex PCR; TCRdb keeps only in-frame clonotypes and omits some of them. The sample has hundreds of thousands of clones, 86% seen once. What was sequenced was peripheral blood. The origin of the receptors is a woman between 25 and 40 years old with active or convalescent COVID-19.

This rearrangement joins TRBV18 to TRBJ1-3, with 7 nucleotides matching TRBD1. The V gene end was trimmed by 4 bases and the J gene end by 0 bases; junction bases not matched to a gene: 6. CDR1 and CDR2 (germline): KGHSH, LQKENI. This CDR3 has 16 amino acids. CDR3 amino acids: CASSQGQVHSGNTIYF. The CDR3 coding sequence is TGTGCCAGCTCACAAGGACAGGTCCACTCTGGAAACACCATATATTTT.

V usage is TRBV6-5 and J usage is TRBJ1-6; D is unresolved. The CDR3 runs 13 residues. From germline, CDR1 is MNHEY and CDR2 SVGAGI. Deletions cut 8 bases from V and 4 bases from J, with 9 bases between. The CDR3 reads CASGEGYNSPLHF. DNA for the CDR3: TGTGCCAGCGGAGAGGGTTATAATTCACCCCTCCACTTT.

This clone turned up a few times. This chain links TRBV5-8 with TRBJ1-1; possibly TRBD1 for D (5 bases). Trimming took 2 bases from V and 4 from J, leaving 12 bases between them. The CDR3 runs 14 residues. The germline V gene encodes CDR1 SGHTS and CDR2 YDEGEE. The DNA of the CDR3 is TGTGCCAGCAGCTTAAGCAGGGCTCGCACTGAAGCTTTCTTT. This gives the protein CASSLSRARTEAFF.

This chain joins TRBV5-4 and TRBJ1-1; D uncertain. CDR3 size: 15 residues. Germline V lookup: CDR1 SGHNT, CDR2 YYREEE (reference sequence). The V gene lost 0 bases and the J gene lost 0 bases, with 9 bases spanning the gap. In DNA form, the CDR3 reads TGTGCCAGCAGCTTGGCCGCAGGTGTGAACACTGAAGCTTTCTTT. Residues: CASSLAAGVNTEAFF.

About this clone: One base separates it from a far larger clone, so it is likely a read error. The genes are TRBV6-5 and TRBJ1-2; 7 nucleotides align to TRBD1. J was trimmed by 2 bases and V by 6 bases; bases with no gene match: 3. The CDR3 runs to 13 residues. Germline-derived CDR1 and CDR2 are MNHEY and SVGAGI. CDR3 sequence (DNA): TGTGCCAGCAGGGAGACAGGGAACTATGGCTACACCTTC. It encodes CASRETGNYGYTF.

The V and J genes are TRBV5-1 and TRBJ1-1, with a tentative D call TRBD1 (6 bases). CDR3 length: 14 residues. V was trimmed by 4 bases and J by 1 base, leaving 11 bases between them. The V gene's germline CDR1 is SGHRS and CDR2 YFSETQ. The chain's CDR3 is CASSGGQRNTEAFF. The CDR3 DNA reads as TGCGCCAGCAGCGGAGGACAGAGGAACACTGAAGCTTTCTTT.

The rearrangement links TRBV2 to TRBJ1-1; D not resolved. Germline CDR1 reads SNHLY; CDR2 reads FYNNEI. V lost 3 bases, J lost 2 bases, and 10 bases lay in between. The length of the CDR3 is 14 residues. The chain's CDR3 is CASSDWGDNTEAFF. The CDR3 region has the DNA TGTGCCAGCAGTGACTGGGGAGACAACACTGAAGCTTTCTTT. Using reference TRBV2 and TRBJ1-1 for the parts outside the CDR3, the full variable domain is EPEVTQTPSHQVTQMGQEVILRCVPISNHLYFYWYRQILGQKVEFLVSFYNNEISEKSEIFDDQFSVERPDGSNFTLKIRSTKLEDSAMYFCASSDWGDNTEAFFGQGTRLTVV.

In this sample, this clone turned up once. The chain recombines TRBV19 with TRBJ1-5, with 7 bases identical to TRBD1. V shed 1 base, J shed 4 bases, and the junction held 4 bases outside the gene matches. The length of the CDR3 is 15 residues. The germline gives CDR1 LNHDA, CDR2 SQIVND (reference sequence). The CDR3 loop is CASSIGADRNQPQHF. The CDR3, as DNA: TGTGCCAGTAGTATAGGGGCGGACAGGAATCAGCCCCAGCATTTT.

The chain carries TRBV18 and TRBJ2-7; tentatively, D is TRBD2 (5 bases). Trimming left V 2 bases short and J 6 bases short, with 17 bases between. Germline-derived CDR1 and CDR2 are KGHSH and LQKENI. This CDR3 is built from 15 residues. The CDR3 sequence: CASSPGGRPEGEQYF. The CDR3 DNA follows: TGTGCCAGCTCACCAGGAGGAAGGCCCGAGGGCGAGCAGTACTTC.

The rearrangement uses TRBV6-6 and TRBJ1-1; D call uncertain. Germline assignment: CDR1 MNHNY and CDR2 SVGAGI (reference sequence). Deletions cut 4 bases from V and 5 bases from J, with 11 bases between. The length of the CDR3 is 13 residues. The CDR3 nucleotides are TGTGCCAGCAGTTCCCGGGTGGCGACTGAAGCTTTCTTT. This encodes CASSSRVATEAFF.

The V call is TRBV6-4, the J call TRBJ1-1, with D perhaps TRBD1 (6 bases). Trimming stripped 4 bases from V and 1 base from J, with 16 bases between. The V gene's germline CDR1 is MRHNA and CDR2 SNTAGT. This CDR3 is 16 amino acids long. Here the CDR3 DNA reads TGTGCCAGCAGTGTGGACAGCTCGGCGGCGAACACTGAAGCTTTCTTT. Protein sequence: CASSVDSSAANTEAFF.

This sequence joins TRBV4-2 and TRBJ2-1, with D possibly matching TRBD2 (6 bases). V was clipped by 1 base and J by 4 bases, with 11 bases between them. The CDR3 loop spans 15 amino acids. Germline-derived CDR1 and CDR2 are LGHNA and YNFKEQ. CDR3 loop: CASSQVAGLYNEQFF. In DNA form, the CDR3 reads TGTGCCAGCAGCCAAGTGGCGGGACTTTACAATGAGCAGTTCTTC.

CDR3 sequence reads: CAISEWGTGKNQPQHF. CDR3 nucleotides: TGTGCCATCAGTGAGTGGGGTACAGGGAAGAATCAGCCCCAGCATTTT. The chain uses TRBV10-3 and TRBJ1-5; maybe TRBD1 (6 bases). The germline CDR1 and CDR2 sequences are ENHRY and SYGVKD. The CDR3 is 16 residues long. The V gene lost 1 base and the J gene lost 4 bases, with 14 bases spanning the gap.

As concerns this clone: This sample includes further DNA sequences coding for the same CDR3. As DNA, the CDR3 is TGCAGCGTCGACAGGGGCAGAGAGACCCAGTACTTC. This translates into CSVDRGRETQYF. This chain joins TRBV29-1 and TRBJ2-5, with 8 nucleotides matching TRBD1. The CDR3 length is 12 residues. Germline lookup yields CDR1 SQVTM and CDR2 ANQGSEA. V lost 6 bases and J lost 4; bases outside the gene matches: 4.

This chain connects TRBV5-1 to TRBJ1-5; the match to TRBD1 covers 8 bases. The V segment lost 3 bases and the J segment 0 bases; nucleotides outside the gene matches: 11. CDR1 and CDR2 (germline): SGHRS, YFSETQ. The CDR3 has 18 residues. The CDR3 bases are TGCGCCAGCAGCTATGGGTCGACAGGGGACCATAGCAATCAGCCCCAGCATTTT. Amino acids: CASSYGSTGDHSNQPQHF.

The chain is built from TRBV25-1 and TRBJ1-4; TRBD1 is a possible D gene (6 bases). V gave up 3 bases and J gave up 7 bases, with 15 bases separating them. This CDR3 is built from 15 residues. CDR1 MGHDK and CDR2 SYGVNS come from the germline V gene. The CDR3 sequence is CASSELSGTLEKLFF. The CDR3 bases are TGTGCCAGCAGTGAGCTATCCGGGACACTTGAAAAACTGTTTTTT.

The V gene is TRBV5-5, the J gene TRBJ1-1; D is ambiguous. CDR1 is SGHKS and CDR2 is YYEKEE in the germline V gene (reference sequence). Between the trimmed V and J ends, which lost 0 bases and 1 base, there was a span of 4 bases. The CDR3 length is 13 residues. CDR3 in DNA: TGTGCCAGCAGCTTGGAGCAGAACACTGAAGCTTTCTTT. Translated: CASSLEQNTEAFF.

The V gene is TRBV6-1, the J gene TRBJ1-5; 7 nucleotides line up with TRBD1. Per germline, CDR1 MNHNS and CDR2 SASEGT. V lost 6 bases to trimming and J lost 4 bases; unmatched junction nucleotides: 12. This CDR3 is 16 amino acids long. Written as DNA, the CDR3 is TGTGCCAGCAGAGAACAGGGGAGTGTTTCGAATCAGCCCCAGCATTTT. It translates to CASREQGSVSNQPQHF.

In its sample, this clone was seen once. This chain joins TRBV5-1 and TRBJ1-4, with D perhaps matching TRBD1 (5 bases). V gave up 4 bases and J gave up 7 bases, with 14 bases separating them. The CDR3 totals 14 residues. Germline values: CDR1 SGHRS, CDR2 YFSETQ. For the CDR3, the DNA is TGCGCCAGCAGCGCGGCCGGACACCTTGAAAAACTGTTTTTT. Its protein is CASSAAGHLEKLFF.

This chain connects TRBV7-9 to TRBJ2-2; TRBD1 agrees at 8 bases. Trimming cost V 6 bases and J 1 base; bases outside gene matches: 4. The CDR3 covers 15 residues. Germline CDR1 reads SEHNR; CDR2 reads FQNEAQ (reference sequence). CDR3 in amino acids: CASSFGTGNTGELFF. CDR3 nucleotide sequence: TGTGCCAGCAGTTTCGGGACAGGGAACACCGGGGAGCTGTTTTTT. The full variable domain, with the rest looked up from reference TRBV7-9 and TRBJ2-2, is DTGVSQNPRHKITKRGQNVTFRCDPISEHNRLYWYRQTLGQGPEFLTYFQNEAQLEKSRLLSDRFSAERPKGSFSTLEIQRTEQGDSAMYLCASSFGTGNTGELFFGEGSRLTVL.

The gene calls are TRBV10-1 and TRBJ2-5; TRBD2 agrees at 10 bases. There are 15 residues in the CDR3. V was pared by 2 bases and J by 7 bases, with 7 bases of the junction left unmatched. The germline V gene has CDR1 WNHNN and CDR2 SYGVQD (reference sequence). Here the CDR3 DNA reads TGCGCCAGCAGTGAGGGACTAGCGGCGTCGGGGACCCAGTACTTC. Its protein is CASSEGLAASGTQYF.

The chain employs TRBV7-9 and TRBJ1-4; possible D gene TRBD1, 5 bases. This CDR3 spans 13 amino acids. Trimming took 8 bases from V and 5 from J, leaving 12 bases between them. Germline values: CDR1 SEHNR, CDR2 FQNEAQ (reference sequence). In DNA form, the CDR3 reads TGTGCCAGCGTTCAGGGAAACAATGAAAAACTGTTTTTT. It encodes CASVQGNNEKLFF.

This clone was detected a few times. CDR3: CASYRGYNQPQHF. CDR3 coding DNA: TGTGCCAGTTACAGGGGATATAATCAGCCCCAGCATTTT. This sequence joins TRBV19 and TRBJ1-5; 7 bases are shared with TRBD1. The CDR3 covers 13 residues. CDR1 and CDR2 from the germline V gene are LNHDA and SQIVND (reference sequence). V lost 8 bases to trimming and J lost 4 bases; unmatched junction nucleotides: 5.

The chain combines TRBV7-2 with TRBJ2-1; 11 bases map to TRBD2. Germline values: CDR1 SGHTA, CDR2 FQGNSA. V lost 6 bases to trimming and J lost 11 bases; unmatched junction nucleotides: 12. The CDR3 runs to 15 residues. The CDR3 DNA sequence: TGTGCCAGCAGGGTAGCGGGAGGGCAAAATGCGAAGCAGTTCTTC. Encoded protein: CASRVAGGQNAKQFF.

The chain uses TRBV15 and TRBJ2-1, with 11 positions matching TRBD2. Germline values: CDR1 LNHNV, CDR2 YYDKDF (reference sequence). This CDR3 has 13 amino acids. The ends lost 6 bases at V and 7 bases at J; junction bases unmatched: 2. The CDR3 protein is CATSTSGRNEQFF. The CDR3 nucleotides are TGTGCCACCAGTACTAGCGGGAGAAATGAGCAGTTCTTC.

The V and J genes are TRBV5-1 and TRBJ2-7; 9 nucleotides match TRBD1. The CDR3 consists of 15 residues. Trimming at V came to 4 bases and at J to 5 bases, leaving 10 bases not matched to a gene. The germline V gene has CDR1 SGHRS and CDR2 YFSETQ. CDR3 in amino acids: CASSPGWRTGDEQYF. The DNA for the CDR3 is TGCGCCAGCAGCCCTGGGTGGCGGACAGGGGACGAGCAGTACTTC.

This chain links TRBV19 with TRBJ2-2, with D possibly TRBD2 on 5 matching bases. This CDR3 is built from 15 residues. Germline CDR1 is LNHDA and CDR2 is SQIVND (reference sequence). Trimming stripped 6 bases from V and 7 bases from J, with 18 bases between. Here the CDR3 DNA reads TGTGCCAGTAGAAGTATAGACGGGGAAGGCGGGGAGCTGTTTTTT. Protein product: CASRSIDGEGGELFF.

J is TRBJ1-4 and V is TRBV29-1; tentative D call: TRBD1 (5 bases). In germline, CDR1 is SQVTM, CDR2 ANQGSEA. V was cut by 4 bases and J by 6 bases, with 15 bases left in between. This CDR3 region has 14 residues. The CDR3 sequence: CSVAMGTRDEKLFF. The CDR3 bases are TGCAGCGTTGCCATGGGGACTCGCGATGAAAAACTGTTTTTT.